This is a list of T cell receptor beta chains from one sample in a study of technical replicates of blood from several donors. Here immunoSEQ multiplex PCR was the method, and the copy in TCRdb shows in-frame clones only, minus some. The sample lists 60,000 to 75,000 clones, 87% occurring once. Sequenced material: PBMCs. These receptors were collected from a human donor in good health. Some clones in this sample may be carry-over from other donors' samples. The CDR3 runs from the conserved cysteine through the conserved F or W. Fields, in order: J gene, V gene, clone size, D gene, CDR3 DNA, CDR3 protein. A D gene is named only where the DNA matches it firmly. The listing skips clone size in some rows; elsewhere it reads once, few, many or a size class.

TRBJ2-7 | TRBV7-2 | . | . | TGTGCCAGCAGCTTAGCCCTTCTCGAGCAGTACTTC | CASSLALLEQYF
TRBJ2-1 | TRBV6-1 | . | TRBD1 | TGTGCCAGCAGTGGACTGGGACAGCAGAATAACAATGAGCAGTTCTTC | CASSGLGQQNNNEQFF
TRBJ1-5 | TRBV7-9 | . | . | TGTGCCAGCAGCTTCGGGAGCAATCAGCCCCAGCATTTT | CASSFGSNQPQHF
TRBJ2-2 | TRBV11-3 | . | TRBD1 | TGTGCCAGCAGCCTGGACAGGGCGAACACCGGGGAGCTGTTTTTT | CASSLDRANTGELFF
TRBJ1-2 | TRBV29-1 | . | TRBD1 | TGCAGCGTTGAACTCGGGACAGGGCTTGACTACACCTTC | CSVELGTGLDYTF
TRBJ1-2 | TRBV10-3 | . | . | TGTGCCATCAGTGGGCAGGGGTTTACTGGCTACACCTTC | CAISGQGFTGYTF
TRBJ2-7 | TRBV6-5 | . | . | TGTGCCAGCACCTCCCGCGGGCTTCACTCCTACGAGCAGTACTTC | CASTSRGLHSYEQYF
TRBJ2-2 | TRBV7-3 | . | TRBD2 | TGTGCCAGCAGCCGAGGACTAGAGAACACCGGGGAGCTGTTTTTT | CASSRGLENTGELFF
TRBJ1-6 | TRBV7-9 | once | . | TGTGCCAGCAGCTTAAGGGAGGGGGGTAATTCACCCCTCCACTTT | CASSLREGGNSPLHF
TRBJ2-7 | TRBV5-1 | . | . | TGCGCCAGCAGCTACCTGGCCGTTTTTGGCGAGCAGTACTTC | CASSYLAVFGEQYF
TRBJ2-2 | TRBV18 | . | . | TGTGCCAGCTCACCACGTGAGGCGGCCGGGGAGCTGTTTTTT | CASSPREAAGELFF
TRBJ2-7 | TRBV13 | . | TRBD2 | TGTGCCAGCAGCCCCAGCGGGGGGGCCTACGAGCAGTACTTC | CASSPSGGAYEQYF
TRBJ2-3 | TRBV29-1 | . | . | TGCAGCGTTACTCCTCGGGGTAATACTATGGTTACGCAGTATTTT | CSVTPRGNTMVTQYF
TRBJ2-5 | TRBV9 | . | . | TGTGCCAGCGGGAAGGGGTACCAAGAGACCCAGTACTTC | CASGKGYQETQYF
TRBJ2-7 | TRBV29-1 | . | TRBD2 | TGCAGCGTTGATCTAGCGGGGGTATACGAGCAGTACTTC | CSVDLAGVYEQYF
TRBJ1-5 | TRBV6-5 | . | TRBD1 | TGTGCCAGCAGCCCAGGGGGCGAGGCCCAGCATTTT | CASSPGGEAQHF
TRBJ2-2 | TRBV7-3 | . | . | TGTGCCAGCAGCTCCCGAGGGGGAGCCAGGGGCGGGGAGCTGTTTTTT | CASSSRGGARGGELFF
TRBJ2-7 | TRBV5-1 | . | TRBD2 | TGCGCCAGCAGCTTGGGTGGCGGGAGATCCTACGAGCAGTACTTC | CASSLGGGRSYEQYF
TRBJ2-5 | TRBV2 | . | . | TGTGCCGGACGGACAAACCAAGAGACCCAGTACTTC | CAGRTNQETQYF
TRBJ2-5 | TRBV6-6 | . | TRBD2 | TGTGCCAGCAGACTAGCGGAAGAGACCCAGTACTTC | CASRLAEETQYF
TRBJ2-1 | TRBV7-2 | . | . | TGTGCCAGCAGCTCATACTACACGGCCAATGAGCAGTTCTTC | CASSSYYTANEQFF
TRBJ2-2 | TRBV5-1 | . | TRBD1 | TGCGCCAGCAGCCCCACAGGGGAGAACACCGGGGAGCTGTTTTTT | CASSPTGENTGELFF
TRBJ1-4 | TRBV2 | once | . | TGTGCCAGCACCCCAGGGTCAGAAAAACTATTTTTT | CASTPGSEKLFF
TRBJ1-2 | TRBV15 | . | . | TGTGCCACCAGCAGAGATTCGGTAGTTGGTGGCTACACCTTC | CATSRDSVVGGYTF
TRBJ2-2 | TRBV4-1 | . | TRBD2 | TGCGCCAGCAGCCAAGAACGAACTAGCGCCGGGGAGCTGTTTTTT | CASSQERTSAGELFF
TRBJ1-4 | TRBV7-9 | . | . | TGTGCCAGCAGCTCGAGTGACAGTAATAATGAAAAACTGTTTTTT | CASSSSDSNNEKLFF
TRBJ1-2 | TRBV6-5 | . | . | TGTGCCAGCAGGACTACAGGGATTGGGATCTATGGCTACACCTTC | CASRTTGIGIYGYTF
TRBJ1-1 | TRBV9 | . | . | TGTGCCAGCAGCGTGGGAGTCCCCACTGAAGCTTTCTTT | CASSVGVPTEAFF
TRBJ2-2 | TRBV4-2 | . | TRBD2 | TGTGCCAGCAGCCAAGATGGGAGGGACACCGGGGAGCTGTTTTTT | CASSQDGRDTGELFF
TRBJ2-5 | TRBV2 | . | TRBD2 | TGTGCCAGCAGTGCCAAGGGCGGGGGGGCGGAGACCCAGTACTTC | CASSAKGGGAETQYF
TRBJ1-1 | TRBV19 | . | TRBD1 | TGTGCCAGTAGTATAGCGCAGGGGGCTTTGAACACTGAAGCTTTCTTT | CASSIAQGALNTEAFF
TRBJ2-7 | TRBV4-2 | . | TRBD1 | TGTGCCAGCAGCCAAGAAGCGTTACAGGGGGTCCGGGACGAGCAGTACTTC | CASSQEALQGVRDEQYF
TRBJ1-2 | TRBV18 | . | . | TGTGCCAGCTCACCCGACCGCCCCGGCCGGGACTATGGCTACACCTTC | CASSPDRPGRDYGYTF
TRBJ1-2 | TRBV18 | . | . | TGTGCCAGCTCACCCCAGCCAGCGGATGGCTACACCTTC | CASSPQPADGYTF
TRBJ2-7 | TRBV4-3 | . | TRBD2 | TGCGCCAGCAGCCATGAAGCGGGATCCTACGAGCAGTACTTC | CASSHEAGSYEQYF
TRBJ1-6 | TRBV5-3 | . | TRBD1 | TGTGCCAGAAGCTATGGGACAGGGGAAAGTTCACCCCTCCACTTT | CARSYGTGESSPLHF
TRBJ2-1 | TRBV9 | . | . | TGTGCCAGCAGCAAGGACGCGGGCTCCTACAATGAGCAGTTCTTC | CASSKDAGSYNEQFF
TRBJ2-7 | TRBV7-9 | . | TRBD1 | TGTGCCAGCAGCGGACGGGCCGGGACAGCCTCCTACGAGCAGTACTTC | CASSGRAGTASYEQYF
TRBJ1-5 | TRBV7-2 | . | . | TGTGCCAGCAGCTTGTCGGGACTCAATCAGCCCCAGCATTTT | CASSLSGLNQPQHF
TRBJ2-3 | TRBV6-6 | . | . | TGTGCCAGCTCCACCGCGGATACGCAGTATTTT | CASSTADTQYF
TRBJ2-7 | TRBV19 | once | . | TGTGCCAGTAGTGAAGGGGGGGCTGGGGCAGCCTACGAGCAGTACTTC | CASSEGGAGAAYEQYF
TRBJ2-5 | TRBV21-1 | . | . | TGTGCCAGCAGACTAGAGACCCAGTACTTC | CASRLETQYF
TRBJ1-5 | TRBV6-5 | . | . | TGTGCCAGCAGTCTCCGGGGAAGCAATCAGCCCCAGCATTTT | CASSLRGSNQPQHF
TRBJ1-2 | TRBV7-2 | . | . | TGTGCCAGCAGCCAAACGACCGAACAGAATGGCTACACCTTC | CASSQTTEQNGYTF
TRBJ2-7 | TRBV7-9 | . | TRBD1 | TGTGCCTCGTCGAGGACAGGATTTGTCGAGCAGTACTTC | CASSRTGFVEQYF
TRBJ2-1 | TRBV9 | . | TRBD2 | TGTGCCAGCAGCTCCGGACTAGCGGGAGACGGAGAGCAGTTCTTC | CASSSGLAGDGEQFF
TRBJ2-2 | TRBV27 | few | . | TGTGCCAGCAGTTCCCTGACAGGATACACCGGGGAGCTGTTTTTT | CASSSLTGYTGELFF
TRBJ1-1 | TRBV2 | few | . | TGTGCCAGCACAGGGTTCAACACTGAAGCTTTCTTT | CASTGFNTEAFF
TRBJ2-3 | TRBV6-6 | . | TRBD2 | TGTGCCAGCAGTTACTCGATAGCGGGGGCCGTTGATACGCAGTATTTT | CASSYSIAGAVDTQYF
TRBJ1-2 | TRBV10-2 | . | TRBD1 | TGCGCCAGCAGTGTTAGACAGGGCCTAGGCTATGGCTACACCTTC | CASSVRQGLGYGYTF
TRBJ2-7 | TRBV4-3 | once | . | TGCGCCAGCAGCCAAGATTCCGGGGGAGACTACGAGCAGTACTTC | CASSQDSGGDYEQYF
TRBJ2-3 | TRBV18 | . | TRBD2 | TGTGCCAGCTCACCACCCGGGCTAGCGGGGGGAGATACGCAGTATTTT | CASSPPGLAGGDTQYF
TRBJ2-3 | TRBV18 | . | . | TGTGCCAGCTCACCAATTGTAGCAGATACGCAGTATTTT | CASSPIVADTQYF
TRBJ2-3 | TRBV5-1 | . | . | TGCGCCAGCAGCTTGGTAGGGGTGTCCACAGATACGCAGTATTTT | CASSLVGVSTDTQYF
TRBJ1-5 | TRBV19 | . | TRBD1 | TGTGCCAGTAATACAGGGGGCAGAATTTCTCAGCCCCAGCATTTT | CASNTGGRISQPQHF
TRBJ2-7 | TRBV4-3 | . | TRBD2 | TGCGCCAGCAGCCGCGACGGGACTAGCGGGGGGACCACCTACGAGCAGTACTTC | CASSRDGTSGGTTYEQYF
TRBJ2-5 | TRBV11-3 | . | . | TGTGCCAGCAGCTTAGGGCAGGGTGGAAGAGAGACCCAGTACTTC | CASSLGQGGRETQYF